This T cell receptor beta chain comes out of a study of STAT5B mutations in CD4+ large granular lymphocyte leukemia. For the study at large: Healthy donors showed HLA-associated enrichment of the CDR3 'QG' motif.

Data came from immunoSEQ multiplex PCR; TCRdb stores just in-frame clones and leaves some out. Of about 33,000 clones in the sample, 60% to 80% were seen once. This clone was found a few times. Its antigen is as yet unknown. Healthy controls were blood donor buffy coats. Trimming cost V 1 base and J 8 bases; bases outside gene matches: 8. The CDR3 has 16 amino acids. Germline CDR1 is SEHNR and CDR2 is FQNEAQ (reference sequence). General study points: Higher CD4+ than CD8+ T-LGLL clonality might reflect small sample size.

The sample taken for sequencing was CD4+ T cells from blood buffy coats. The chain carries TRBV7-9 and TRBJ1-4; 9 bases are shared with TRBD1. This sequence was found in a human donor in good health. The CDR3 here is CASSLGDRVGYEKLFF. CDR3 nucleotide sequence: TGTGCCAGCAGCTTAGGGGACAGGGTCGGATACGAAAAACTGTTTTTT.